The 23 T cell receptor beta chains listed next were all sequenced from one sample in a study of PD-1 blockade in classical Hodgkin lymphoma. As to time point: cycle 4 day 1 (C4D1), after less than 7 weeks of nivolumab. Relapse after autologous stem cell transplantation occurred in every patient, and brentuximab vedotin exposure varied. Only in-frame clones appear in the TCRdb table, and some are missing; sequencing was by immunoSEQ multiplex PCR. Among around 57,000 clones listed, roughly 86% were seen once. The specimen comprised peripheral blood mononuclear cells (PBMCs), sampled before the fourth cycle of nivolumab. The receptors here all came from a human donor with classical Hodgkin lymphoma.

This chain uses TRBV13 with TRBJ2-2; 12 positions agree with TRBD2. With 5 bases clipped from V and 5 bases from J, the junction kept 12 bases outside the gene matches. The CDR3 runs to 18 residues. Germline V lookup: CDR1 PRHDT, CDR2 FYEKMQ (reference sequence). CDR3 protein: CASSPRTSGNSRTGELFF. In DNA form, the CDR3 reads TGTGCCAGCAGCCCCAGGACTAGCGGGAATTCTAGGACCGGGGAGCTGTTTTTT.

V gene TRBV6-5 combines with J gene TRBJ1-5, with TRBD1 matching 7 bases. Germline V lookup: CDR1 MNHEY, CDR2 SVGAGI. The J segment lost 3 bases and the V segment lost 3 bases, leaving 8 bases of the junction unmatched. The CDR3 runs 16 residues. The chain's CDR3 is CASSYGPTGTNQPQHF. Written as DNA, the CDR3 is TGTGCCAGCAGTTATGGCCCGACAGGGACCAATCAGCCCCAGCATTTT.

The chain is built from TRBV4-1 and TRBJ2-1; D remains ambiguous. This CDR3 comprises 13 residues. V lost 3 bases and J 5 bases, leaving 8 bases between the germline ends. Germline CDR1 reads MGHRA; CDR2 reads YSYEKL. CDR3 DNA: TGCGCCAGCAGCCAGAGCAATAACAATGAGCAGTTCTTC. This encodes CASSQSNNNEQFF.

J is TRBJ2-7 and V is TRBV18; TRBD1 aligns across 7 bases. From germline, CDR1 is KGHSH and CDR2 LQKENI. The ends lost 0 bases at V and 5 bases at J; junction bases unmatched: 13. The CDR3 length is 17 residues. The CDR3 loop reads CASSPPGQAPRTNEQYF. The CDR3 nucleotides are TGTGCCAGCTCACCACCCGGACAGGCGCCAAGGACGAACGAGCAGTACTTC.

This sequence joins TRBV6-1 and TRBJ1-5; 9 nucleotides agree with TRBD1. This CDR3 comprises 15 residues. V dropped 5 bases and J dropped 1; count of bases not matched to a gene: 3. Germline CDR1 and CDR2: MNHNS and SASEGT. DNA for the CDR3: TGTGCCAGCAGTCTGGGACAGGGCAGCAATCAGCCCCAGCATTTT. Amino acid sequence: CASSLGQGSNQPQHF.

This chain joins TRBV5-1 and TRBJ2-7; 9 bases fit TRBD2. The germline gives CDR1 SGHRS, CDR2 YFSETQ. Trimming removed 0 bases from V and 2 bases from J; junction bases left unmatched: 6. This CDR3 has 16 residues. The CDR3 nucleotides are TGCGCCAGCAGCTTGGGTAGCGGGGGAGGAACCTACGAGCAGTACTTC. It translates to CASSLGSGGGTYEQYF.

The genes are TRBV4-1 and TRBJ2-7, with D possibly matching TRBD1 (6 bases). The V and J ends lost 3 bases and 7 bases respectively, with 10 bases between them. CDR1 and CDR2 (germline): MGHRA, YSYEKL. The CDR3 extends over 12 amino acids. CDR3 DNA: TGCGCCAGCAGCCACACAGGGTTGGAGCAGTACTTC. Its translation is CASSHTGLEQYF.

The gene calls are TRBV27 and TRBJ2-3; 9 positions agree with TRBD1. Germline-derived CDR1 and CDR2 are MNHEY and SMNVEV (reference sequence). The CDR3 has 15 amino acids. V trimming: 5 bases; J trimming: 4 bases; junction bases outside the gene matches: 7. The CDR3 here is CASSLDRGAADTQYF. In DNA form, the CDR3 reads TGTGCCAGCAGTCTGGACAGGGGCGCGGCAGATACGCAGTATTTT.

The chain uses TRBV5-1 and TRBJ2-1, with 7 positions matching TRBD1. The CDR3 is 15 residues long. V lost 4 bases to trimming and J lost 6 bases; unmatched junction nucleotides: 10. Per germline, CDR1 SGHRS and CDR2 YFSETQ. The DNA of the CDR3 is TGCGCCAGCAGCCAACGACAGGGTGATGGCAATGAGCAGTTCTTC. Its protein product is CASSQRQGDGNEQFF.

CDR3 residues: CASGLTLGGGPGELFF. CDR3 nucleotide sequence: TGTGCTAGTGGTTTGACTTTGGGGGGAGGGCCCGGGGAGCTGTTTTTT. The chain employs TRBV12-5 and TRBJ2-2; 7 nucleotides line up with TRBD2. V gave up 2 bases and J gave up 6 bases; unmatched junction bases: 9. Germline CDR1 reads LGHNT; CDR2 reads FRNRAP. This CDR3 is 16 amino acids long.

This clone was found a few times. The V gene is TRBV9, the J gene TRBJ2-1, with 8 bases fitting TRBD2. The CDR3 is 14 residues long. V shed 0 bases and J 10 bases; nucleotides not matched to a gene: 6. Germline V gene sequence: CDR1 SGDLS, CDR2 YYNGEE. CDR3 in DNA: TGTGCCAGCAGCGTAGGCGGGGGGCCATGGGAGCAGTTCTTC. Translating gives CASSVGGGPWEQFF. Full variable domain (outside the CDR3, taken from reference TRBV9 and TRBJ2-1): DSGVTQTPKHLITATGQRVTLRCSPRSGDLSVYWYQQSLDQGLQFLIQYYNGEERAKGNILERFSAQQFPDLHSELNLSSLELGDSALYFCASSVGGGPWEQFFGPGTRLTVL.

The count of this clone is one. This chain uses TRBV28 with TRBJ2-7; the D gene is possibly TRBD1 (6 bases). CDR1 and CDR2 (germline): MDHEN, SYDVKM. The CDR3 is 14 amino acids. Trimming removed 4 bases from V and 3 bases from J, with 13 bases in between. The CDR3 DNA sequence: TGTGCCAGCAGTTACAACAGGGTGTTCTACGAGCAGTACTTC. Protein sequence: CASSYNRVFYEQYF.

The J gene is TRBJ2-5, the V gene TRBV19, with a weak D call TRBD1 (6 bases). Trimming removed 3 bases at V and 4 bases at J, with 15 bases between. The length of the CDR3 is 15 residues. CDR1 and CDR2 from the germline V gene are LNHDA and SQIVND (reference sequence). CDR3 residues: CASSMDSRSGETQYF. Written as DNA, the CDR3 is TGTGCCAGTAGTATGGACAGTCGGTCGGGAGAGACCCAGTACTTC. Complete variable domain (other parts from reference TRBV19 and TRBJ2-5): DGGITQSPKYLFRKEGQNVTLSCEQNLNHDAMYWYRQDPGQGLRLIYYSQIVNDFQKGDIAEGYSVSREKKESFPLTVTSAQKNPTAFYLCASSMDSRSGETQYFGPGTRLLVL.

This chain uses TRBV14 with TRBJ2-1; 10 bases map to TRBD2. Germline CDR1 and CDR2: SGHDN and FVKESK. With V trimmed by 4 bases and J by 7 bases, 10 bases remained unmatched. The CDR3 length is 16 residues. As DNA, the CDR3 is TGTGCCAGCAGCCCCTTTCTAGCGGGGGTCTCTAATGAGCAGTTCTTC. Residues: CASSPFLAGVSNEQFF.

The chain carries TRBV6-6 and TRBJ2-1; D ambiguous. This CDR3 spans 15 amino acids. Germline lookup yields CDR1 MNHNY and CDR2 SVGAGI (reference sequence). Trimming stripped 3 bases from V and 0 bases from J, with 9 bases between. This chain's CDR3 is CASSYSSSSYNEQFF. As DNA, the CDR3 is TGTGCCAGCAGTTATAGTAGTAGCTCCTACAATGAGCAGTTCTTC.

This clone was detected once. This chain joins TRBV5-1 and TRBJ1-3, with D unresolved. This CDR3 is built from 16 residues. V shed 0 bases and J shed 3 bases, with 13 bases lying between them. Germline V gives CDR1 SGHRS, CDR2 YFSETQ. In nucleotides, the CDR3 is TGCGCCAGCAGCTTGGTCGGAGGACGCTATGGAAACACCATATATTTT. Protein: CASSLVGGRYGNTIYF.

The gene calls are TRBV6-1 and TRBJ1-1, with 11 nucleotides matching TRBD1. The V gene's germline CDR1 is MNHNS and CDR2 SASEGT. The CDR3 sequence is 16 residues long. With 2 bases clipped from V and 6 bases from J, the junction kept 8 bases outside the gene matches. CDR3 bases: TGTGCCAGCAGTGAATCCCTAGGACAGGGGGCGGCTGAAGCTTTCTTT. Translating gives CASSESLGQGAAEAFF.

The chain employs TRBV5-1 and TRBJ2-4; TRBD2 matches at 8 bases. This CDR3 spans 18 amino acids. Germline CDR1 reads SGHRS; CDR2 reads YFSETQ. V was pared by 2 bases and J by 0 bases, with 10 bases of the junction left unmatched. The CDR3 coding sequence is TGCGCCAGCAGCTTCGGGGGGACTAGTGGGTCAGCCAAAAACATTCAGTACTTC. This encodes CASSFGGTSGSAKNIQYF.

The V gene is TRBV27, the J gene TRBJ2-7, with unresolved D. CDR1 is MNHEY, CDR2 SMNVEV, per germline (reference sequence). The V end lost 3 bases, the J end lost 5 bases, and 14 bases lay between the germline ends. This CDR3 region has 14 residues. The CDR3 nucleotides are TGTGCCAGCAGTTTCGGAAGGGTCGCGGACGAGCAGTACTTC. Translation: CASSFGRVADEQYF.

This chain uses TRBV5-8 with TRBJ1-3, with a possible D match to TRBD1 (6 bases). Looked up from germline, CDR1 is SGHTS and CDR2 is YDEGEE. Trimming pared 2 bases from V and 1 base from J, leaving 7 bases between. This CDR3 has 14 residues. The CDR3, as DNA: TGTGCCAGCAGCTTACAGGGATCTGGAAACACCATATATTTT. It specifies CASSLQGSGNTIYF.

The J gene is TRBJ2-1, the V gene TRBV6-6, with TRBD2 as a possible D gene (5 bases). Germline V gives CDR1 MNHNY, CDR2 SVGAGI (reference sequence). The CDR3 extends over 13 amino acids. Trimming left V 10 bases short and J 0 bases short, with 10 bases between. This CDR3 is CATSGSSYNEQFF. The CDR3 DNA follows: TGTGCCACAAGCGGTAGCTCCTACAATGAGCAGTTCTTC.

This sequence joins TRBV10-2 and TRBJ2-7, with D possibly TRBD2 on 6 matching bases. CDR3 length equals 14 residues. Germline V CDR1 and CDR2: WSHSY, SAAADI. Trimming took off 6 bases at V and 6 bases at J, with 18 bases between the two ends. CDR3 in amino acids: CASRGWGVLGEQYF. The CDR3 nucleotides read TGCGCCAGCAGGGGTTGGGGGGTTCTCGGCGAGCAGTACTTC.

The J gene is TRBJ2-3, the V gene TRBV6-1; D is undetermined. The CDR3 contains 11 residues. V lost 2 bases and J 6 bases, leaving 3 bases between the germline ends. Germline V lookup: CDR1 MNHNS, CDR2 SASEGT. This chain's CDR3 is CASSERDTQYF. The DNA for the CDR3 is TGTGCCAGCAGTGAAAGGGATACGCAGTATTTT.